Given below is one T cell receptor (beta chain) in context. Its target is unknown. Included in the TCR beta cDNA libraries were unique molecular identifiers. TCRdb independently ran MiXCR on the PCR reads; one entry per CDR3 protein. This table holds fewer than 700,000 distinct CDR3 sequences, 44% found once. V was trimmed by 0 bases and J by 0 bases, leaving 19 bases between them. Germline CDR1 is SGHRS and CDR2 is YFSETQ. This CDR3 region has 18 residues. These data are taken from a study of post-analysis software for immune sequencing data. Study-wide results and caveats: Normalized Chao1 diversity in multiple sclerosis patients fell significantly below that of controls. Five TRBV segments, TRBV5-6, TRBV5-1 and TRBV20-1 among them, were found more frequent in patients than controls.

The receptor was isolated from a girl aged 5-17 years with multiple sclerosis. The chain uses TRBV5-1 and TRBJ2-7, with D possibly matching TRBD1 (5 bases). Source material: blood. CDR3 DNA: TGCGCCAGCAGCTTGGGGGGCGTGGGCCCCAACCTCTCCTACGAGCAGTACTTC. It codes for CASSLGGVGPNLSYEQYF.